A selection of T cell receptor beta chains follows, all from one sample in a study of blood T cell repertoires in COVID-19. The assay was immunoSEQ multiplex PCR, and TCRdb's table has in-frame clones only and misses some. The sample lists about 44,000 clones, 75% to 90% occurring once. The specimen was peripheral blood. These receptor sequences come from a human donor in a cohort sampled during active COVID-19. The CDR3 runs from the conserved cysteine through the conserved F or W. D genes are given only for firm matches. Clone size, where shown, is once, few, many, or a class for clones that have expanded.

d_call: TRBD2; j_call: TRBJ2-3; clone_size: NA; v_call: TRBV10-3; cdr3_nt: TGTGCCATCAGTGAGTCGACTAGCGGGATACCCAAAGATACGCAGTATTTT; cdr3_aa: CAISESTSGIPKDTQYF
d_call: TRBD1; j_call: TRBJ1-4; clone_size: NA; v_call: TRBV29-1; cdr3_nt: TGCAGCGTTGGGACAGGGGTGGGAGAAAAACTGTTTTTT; cdr3_aa: CSVGTGVGEKLFF
d_call: NA; j_call: TRBJ1-5; clone_size: NA; v_call: TRBV28; cdr3_nt: TGTGCCAGCAGTCCTACTGGCAGGGGCCGCAATCAGCCCCAGCATTTT; cdr3_aa: CASSPTGRGRNQPQHF
d_call: TRBD2; j_call: TRBJ2-3; clone_size: once; v_call: TRBV13; cdr3_nt: TGTGCCAGCAGCTTCTTAGGACTAGCGGGGTCCACAGATACGCAGTATTTT; cdr3_aa: CASSFLGLAGSTDTQYF
d_call: NA; j_call: TRBJ2-7; clone_size: NA; v_call: TRBV6-5; cdr3_nt: TGTGCCAGCGGCTTATTTGCCTACGAGCAGTACTTC; cdr3_aa: CASGLFAYEQYF
d_call: NA; j_call: TRBJ2-3; clone_size: NA; v_call: TRBV27; cdr3_nt: TGTGCCAGCAGCGCCGGGACTGGAACTTTAGATACGCAGTATTTT; cdr3_aa: CASSAGTGTLDTQYF
d_call: NA; j_call: TRBJ2-1; clone_size: NA; v_call: TRBV28; cdr3_nt: TGTGCCAGCAGTGAGGGCTACAATGAGCAGTTCTTC; cdr3_aa: CASSEGYNEQFF
d_call: NA; j_call: TRBJ2-5; clone_size: NA; v_call: TRBV6-5; cdr3_nt: TGTGCCAGCGAAAGGGGCCCGAGGGAGACCCAGTACTTC; cdr3_aa: CASERGPRETQYF
d_call: TRBD1; j_call: TRBJ1-2; clone_size: NA; v_call: TRBV30; cdr3_nt: TGTGCCTGGGCCCGGGACAGACCCTCTGGCTACACCTTC; cdr3_aa: CAWARDRPSGYTF
d_call: TRBD2; j_call: TRBJ2-3; clone_size: NA; v_call: TRBV10-3; cdr3_nt: TGTGCCATCAGTGTAGCGGGATTCACAGATACGCAGTATTTT; cdr3_aa: CAISVAGFTDTQYF
d_call: TRBD1; j_call: TRBJ2-7; clone_size: NA; v_call: TRBV11-1; cdr3_nt: TGTGCCAGCAGCCTTTCCGGGACAGGCGTCTACGAGCAGTACTTC; cdr3_aa: CASSLSGTGVYEQYF
d_call: NA; j_call: TRBJ2-7; clone_size: NA; v_call: TRBV12-3/TRBV12-4; cdr3_nt: TGTGCCAGCAGGGCTAGCTCCTACGAGCAGTACTTC; cdr3_aa: CASRASSYEQYF
d_call: TRBD1; j_call: TRBJ1-3; clone_size: few; v_call: TRBV7-9; cdr3_nt: TGTGCCAGCAGCGGAACAGGGACAGGGTTTGGAAACACCATATATTTT; cdr3_aa: CASSGTGTGFGNTIYF
d_call: NA; j_call: TRBJ1-1; clone_size: large; v_call: TRBV4-1; cdr3_nt: TGCGCCAGCAGCCAGGCCGAGACGGAGGCGGACACTGAAGCTTTCTTT; cdr3_aa: CASSQAETEADTEAFF
d_call: TRBD2; j_call: TRBJ2-2; clone_size: NA; v_call: TRBV3-1/TRBV3-2; cdr3_nt: TGTGCCAGCAGCCAAGGCGGTAGGCGGGAGGGCCCTGCCGGGGAGCTGTTTTTT; cdr3_aa: CASSQGGRREGPAGELFF
d_call: TRBD1; j_call: TRBJ1-5; clone_size: NA; v_call: TRBV30; cdr3_nt: TGTGCCTGGAGTGTAGGACAGGGGAACAATCAGCCCCAGCATTTT; cdr3_aa: CAWSVGQGNNQPQHF
d_call: NA; j_call: TRBJ2-5; clone_size: NA; v_call: TRBV7-2; cdr3_nt: TGTGCCAGCAGCTTAGAGTGGAGGGCTTATATCCAAGAGACCCAGTACTTC; cdr3_aa: CASSLEWRAYIQETQYF
d_call: NA; j_call: TRBJ1-4; clone_size: NA; v_call: TRBV29-1; cdr3_nt: TGCAGCGTTGGGCAGGCGGGTGAAAAACTGTTTTTT; cdr3_aa: CSVGQAGEKLFF
d_call: TRBD2; j_call: TRBJ2-1; clone_size: NA; v_call: TRBV19; cdr3_nt: TGTGCCAGTAGTATTCGGGGGGAGAGGGTTAATGAGCAGTTCTTC; cdr3_aa: CASSIRGERVNEQFF
d_call: NA; j_call: TRBJ1-5; clone_size: once; v_call: TRBV15; cdr3_nt: TGTGCCACCAGCAGAGTAACAGGGAAACAGCATTTT; cdr3_aa: CATSRVTGKQHF
d_call: TRBD1; j_call: TRBJ2-5; clone_size: once; v_call: TRBV19; cdr3_nt: TGTGCCAGTAGTATCTGGGGACAGCAAGAGACCCAGTACTTC; cdr3_aa: CASSIWGQQETQYF
d_call: TRBD1; j_call: TRBJ1-4; clone_size: NA; v_call: TRBV6-6; cdr3_nt: TGTGCCAGCAGTTCAGGGGGGAAACTGTTTTTT; cdr3_aa: CASSSGGKLFF
d_call: TRBD1; j_call: TRBJ2-7; clone_size: NA; v_call: TRBV3-1/TRBV3-2; cdr3_nt: TGTGCCAGCAGCCAAGAGGGGGGGACAGGGGCGAGGAGGAAGTACTTC; cdr3_aa: CASSQEGGTGARRKYF
d_call: NA; j_call: TRBJ2-1; clone_size: NA; v_call: TRBV15; cdr3_nt: TGTGCCACCAGCACGCCGGGACATACCTACAATGAGCAGTTCTTC; cdr3_aa: CATSTPGHTYNEQFF
d_call: NA; j_call: TRBJ2-4; clone_size: NA; v_call: TRBV25-1; cdr3_nt: TGTGCCAGCGCAGACAGTACCAAAAACATTCAGTACTTC; cdr3_aa: CASADSTKNIQYF
d_call: TRBD2; j_call: TRBJ2-7; clone_size: NA; v_call: TRBV28; cdr3_nt: TGTGCCAGCACCCTTAGGGAGGGCCCATACGAGCAGTACTTC; cdr3_aa: CASTLREGPYEQYF
d_call: TRBD1; j_call: TRBJ2-6; clone_size: NA; v_call: TRBV5-1; cdr3_nt: TGCGCCAGCAGCTTGGGGACAGGGGGCGGCTCTGGGGCCAACGTCCTGACTTTC; cdr3_aa: CASSLGTGGGSGANVLTF
d_call: TRBD2; j_call: TRBJ2-3; clone_size: NA; v_call: TRBV11-2; cdr3_nt: TGTGCCAGCAGCTCGACACTAGCGGGAGGGCCAGGTACGCAGTATTTT; cdr3_aa: CASSSTLAGGPGTQYF
d_call: NA; j_call: TRBJ2-5; clone_size: NA; v_call: TRBV6-5; cdr3_nt: TGTGCCAGCGTGCCTCGGGAAGAGACCCAGTACTTC; cdr3_aa: CASVPREETQYF
d_call: TRBD1; j_call: TRBJ1-3; clone_size: NA; v_call: TRBV18; cdr3_nt: TGTGCCAGCTCTCCAAAACAGGGGGCTAATGGAAACACCATATATTTT; cdr3_aa: CASSPKQGANGNTIYF
d_call: TRBD2; j_call: TRBJ2-7; clone_size: NA; v_call: TRBV28; cdr3_nt: TGTGCCAGCAGAACGACTAGCGGGAGTTACGAGCAGTACTTC; cdr3_aa: CASRTTSGSYEQYF
d_call: TRBD2; j_call: TRBJ2-5; clone_size: NA; v_call: TRBV5-5; cdr3_nt: TGTGCCAGCAGCCACGGACTAGCGGGAGGGCCAGAGACCCAGTACTTC; cdr3_aa: CASSHGLAGGPETQYF
d_call: NA; j_call: TRBJ2-6; clone_size: NA; v_call: TRBV28; cdr3_nt: TGTGCCAGCAGTTACGGGACAACCAGCTCTGGGGCCAACGTCCTGACTTTC; cdr3_aa: CASSYGTTSSGANVLTF
d_call: NA; j_call: TRBJ1-2; clone_size: NA; v_call: TRBV19; cdr3_nt: TGTGCCAGTAGTATAGTGGGACATAATGGCTACACCTTC; cdr3_aa: CASSIVGHNGYTF
d_call: TRBD1; j_call: TRBJ2-1; clone_size: once; v_call: TRBV6-5; cdr3_nt: TGTGCCAGCAGTTACTCGGGACAGGAAAGGGGTAATGAGCAGTTCTTC; cdr3_aa: CASSYSGQERGNEQFF
d_call: TRBD2; j_call: TRBJ2-3; clone_size: NA; v_call: TRBV27; cdr3_nt: TGTGCCAGCAGTAACGGACTAGCGGGAGGGCCTCGAGCAGATACGCAGTATTTT; cdr3_aa: CASSNGLAGGPRADTQYF
d_call: NA; j_call: TRBJ2-3; clone_size: NA; v_call: TRBV2; cdr3_nt: TGTGCCAGCAGTGAAGCTAGCGGCACAGATACGCAGTATTTT; cdr3_aa: CASSEASGTDTQYF
d_call: TRBD1; j_call: TRBJ2-5; clone_size: NA; v_call: TRBV5-1; cdr3_nt: TGCGCCAGCAGCTTTGACAGGGCTAGGAAGACCCAGTACTTC; cdr3_aa: CASSFDRARKTQYF
d_call: TRBD2; j_call: TRBJ2-2; clone_size: NA; v_call: TRBV19; cdr3_nt: TGTGCCAGTAGAGACAGCGGGAGGGCCAAGAACACCGGGGAGCTGTTTTTT; cdr3_aa: CASRDSGRAKNTGELFF
d_call: NA; j_call: TRBJ1-2; clone_size: NA; v_call: TRBV5-8; cdr3_nt: TGTGCCAGCAGCTCCCGGGCGGGGGATCTTCACTATGGCTACACCTTC; cdr3_aa: CASSSRAGDLHYGYTF
d_call: NA; j_call: TRBJ2-5; clone_size: NA; v_call: TRBV24-1; cdr3_nt: TGTGCCACCAGTGATCCCGCGCTGTCAGGGCAAGAGACCCAGTACTTC; cdr3_aa: CATSDPALSGQETQYF
d_call: TRBD2; j_call: TRBJ2-1; clone_size: NA; v_call: TRBV5-1; cdr3_nt: TGCGCCAGCAGCCACGGACTAGCGGGAGATGGTGAGCAGTTCTTC; cdr3_aa: CASSHGLAGDGEQFF
d_call: NA; j_call: TRBJ2-5; clone_size: NA; v_call: TRBV7-3; cdr3_nt: TGTGCCAGCAGCTTAAGCGGCCAAGAGACCCAGTACTTC; cdr3_aa: CASSLSGQETQYF
d_call: TRBD2; j_call: TRBJ2-5; clone_size: NA; v_call: TRBV6-6; cdr3_nt: TGTGCCAGCACCGTAGCGGGAGGGCCGTTGACCCAGTACTTC; cdr3_aa: CASTVAGGPLTQYF
d_call: TRBD1; j_call: TRBJ2-7; clone_size: NA; v_call: TRBV28; cdr3_nt: TGTGCCACCCTTCGCGACGGACAGGGGGGCTACGAGCAGTACTTC; cdr3_aa: CATLRDGQGGYEQYF
d_call: NA; j_call: TRBJ2-4; clone_size: once; v_call: TRBV19; cdr3_nt: TGTGCCAGTAGTATAGAGGCAGGGGTGGCCAAAAACATTCAGTACTTC; cdr3_aa: CASSIEAGVAKNIQYF
d_call: NA; j_call: TRBJ2-3; clone_size: NA; v_call: TRBV7-2; cdr3_nt: TGTGCCAGCAGCTTAGGCAGGGAAACAGATACGCAGTATTTT; cdr3_aa: CASSLGRETDTQYF
d_call: NA; j_call: TRBJ2-4; clone_size: NA; v_call: TRBV7-9; cdr3_nt: TGTGCCAGCAGCTTAGCCGGGGGTTCCAAAAACATTCAGTACTTC; cdr3_aa: CASSLAGGSKNIQYF